Below are 4 T cell receptor beta chains sequenced from a single sample in a study of identical twins listed by TCRdb under 2016. Library construction relied on 5' RACE. The instrument given in TCRdb is Illumina HiSeq 2000. In-frame beta chains were kept once TCRdb had trimmed the public reads at Q25 with fastp and called clones with MiXCR. Rows with one shared CDR3 protein collapse into an entry with the most common genes and DNA. Present in this sample are 250,000 to 350,000 distinct CDR3 sequences, 8% to 9.5% of which were seen just once. The ten largest make up around 7.1% of the sample. These same records also appear under a second study, on yellow fever vaccine responses in identical twins.

Sequencing was done on a sample of CD8+ T cells sorted from blood. The receptors here all came from a woman aged 18-29 years in good health.

This clonotype was recorded at least ten times. The chain combines TRBV7-3 with TRBJ2-2; D is uncertain. The V and J ends lost 2 bases and 0 bases respectively, with 4 bases between them. From germline, CDR1 is SGHTA and CDR2 FQGTGA. The CDR3 has 14 residues. The chain's CDR3 is CASSLDTNTGELFF. The DNA of the CDR3 is TGTGCCAGCAGCTTAGACACGAACACCGGGGAGCTGTTTTTT.

This clonotype was seen many times. The chain recombines TRBV4-1 with TRBJ2-5; either TRBD1 or TRBD2 may fit D (5 bases each). CDR3 size: 18 residues. The germline V gene has CDR1 MGHRA and CDR2 YSYEKL. The V end was cut by 2 bases, the J end by 4 bases, with 23 bases between. The CDR3 region has the DNA TGCGCCAGCAGCCAACTACGAGAGGGACCTAACAAGAGAGAGACCCAGTACTTC. Translated, it gives CASSQLREGPNKRETQYF.

This clonotype was counted many times. This sequence joins TRBV5-6 and TRBJ2-5; D may match TRBD1 or TRBD2 (5 bases each). The CDR3 is 15 residues long. V shed 4 bases and J shed 5 bases, with 18 bases lying between them. From germline, CDR1 is SGHDT and CDR2 YYEEEE. This chain's CDR3 is CASSPRGPSRETQYF. CDR3 sequence (DNA): TGTGCCAGCAGCCCTCGGGGACCTTCACGGGAGACCCAGTACTTC. Together with reference TRBV5-6 and TRBJ2-5, the CDR3 gives the full variable domain: DAGVTQSPTHLIKTRGQQVTLRCSPKSGHDTVSWYQQALGQGPQFIFQYYEEEERQRGNFPDRFSGHQFPNYSSELNVNALLLGDSALYLCASSPRGPSRETQYFGPGTRLLVL.

This clonotype occurred many times. The gene calls are TRBV7-9 and TRBJ1-4; TRBD1 matches at 7 bases. CDR1 SEHNR and CDR2 FQNEAQ come from the germline V gene (reference sequence). The CDR3 spans 14 residues. Trimming cost V 6 bases and J 6 bases; bases outside gene matches: 7. The CDR3 here is CASSDRVGDEKLFF. In nucleotides, the CDR3 is TGTGCCAGCAGTGACAGGGTAGGAGATGAAAAACTGTTTTTT.